The 23 T cell receptor beta chains below were found in one sample sequenced in a study of shared clonotypes between healthy human individuals. The repertoire was sequenced with immunoSEQ multiplex PCR; TCRdb's copy has only in-frame clones and lacks some. The sample holds more than 1,200,000 clones, roughly 98.5% seen once. The sample consisted of naive CD4+ T cells sorted from blood. Subset reported: CD45RA+ positively selected. Source of these receptors: a young man in good health.

The chain links TRBV2 to TRBJ2-2, with D hard to call. V was shortened by 7 bases and J by 4 bases, with 7 bases between the two germline ends. The CDR3 covers 12 residues. The V gene's germline CDR1 is SNHLY and CDR2 FYNNEI. CDR3 DNA sequence: TGTGCCAGCACAGAAGGCACCGGGGAGCTGTTTTTT. Its protein is CASTEGTGELFF.

As concerns this clone: The sample holds other DNA sequences that translate to the same CDR3. CDR3 sequence reads: CASSLSAGGSYEQYF. The DNA of the CDR3 is TGCGCCAGCAGCTTGAGTGCGGGGGGATCCTACGAGCAGTACTTC. This chain uses TRBV5-1 with TRBJ2-7; the match to TRBD2 covers 8 bases. Germline V CDR1 and CDR2: SGHRS, YFSETQ. CDR3 length: 15 residues. Losses at the gene ends were 1 base for V and 1 base for J; bases not matched to a gene: 4.

This chain joins TRBV5-4 and TRBJ2-3, with D possibly TRBD2 on 5 matching bases. Trimming removed 5 bases at V and 0 bases at J, with 13 bases between. The CDR3 totals 15 residues. CDR1 is SGHNT, CDR2 YYREEE, per germline (reference sequence). CDR3 coding DNA: TGTGCCAGCAGTATTGAGGGCCCTAGCACAGATACGCAGTATTTT. Translated: CASSIEGPSTDTQYF.

As for this clone: This sample includes further DNA sequences coding for the same CDR3. J is TRBJ2-7 and V is TRBV5-1; TRBD2 matches at 13 bases. Germline CDR1 reads SGHRS; CDR2 reads YFSETQ. Trimming removed 3 bases from V and 7 bases from J; junction bases left unmatched: 1. The CDR3 sequence is 13 residues long. The CDR3 protein is CASSSGLAGEQYF. In DNA, the CDR3 is TGCGCCAGCAGCTCGGGACTAGCGGGAGAGCAGTACTTC.

This sequence joins TRBV6-5 and TRBJ1-2; 8 bases map to TRBD1. Germline CDR1 is MNHEY and CDR2 is SVGAGI. The CDR3 covers 16 residues. Trimming at V came to 2 bases and at J to 1 base, leaving 6 bases not matched to a gene. The CDR3 reads CASSYDRDRSNYGYTF. CDR3 nucleotide sequence: TGTGCCAGCAGTTACGACCGGGACAGGAGTAACTATGGCTACACCTTC.

The CDR3: CASSVGTGPRGYTF. DNA for the CDR3: TGTGCCAGCAGCGTAGGGACAGGACCACGGGGCTACACCTTC. This rearrangement joins TRBV9 to TRBJ1-2, with TRBD1 identical over 7 bases. The CDR3 has 14 residues. V was pared by 0 bases and J by 8 bases, with 7 bases of the junction left unmatched. Germline V CDR1 and CDR2: SGDLS, YYNGEE.

The chain joins TRBV5-1 to TRBJ2-7, with TRBD2 matching over 7 bases. The CDR3 runs to 15 residues. The V and J ends lost 4 bases and 7 bases, in that order; junction bases with no gene match: 14. From germline, CDR1 is SGHRS and CDR2 YFSETQ. For the CDR3, the DNA is TGCGCCAGCAGCCCAAATAGCGGGCAGTATGGGGAGCAGTACTTC. Its protein product is CASSPNSGQYGEQYF. Complete variable domain (other parts from reference TRBV5-1 and TRBJ2-7): KAGVTQTPRYLIKTRGQQVTLSCSPISGHRSVSWYQQTPGQGLQFLFEYFSETQRNKGNFPGRFSGRQFSNSRSEMNVSTLELGDSALYLCASSPNSGQYGEQYFGPGTRLTVT.

The genes are TRBV21-1 and TRBJ2-7; the D call in the table, TRBD1, was not verified against the DNA. TRBV21-1 is flagged as a pseudogene. The CDR3 extends over 11 amino acids. Here the CDR3 reads CARETGYEQYF. The CDR3 DNA follows: TGTGCCAGGGAGACAGGGTACGAGCAGTACTTC.

V and J are TRBV14 and TRBJ2-7, with TRBD2 identical over 10 bases. This CDR3 region has 17 residues. The V and J ends lost 0 bases and 9 bases, in that order; junction bases with no gene match: 14. CDR1 is SGHDN, CDR2 FVKESK, per germline. This chain's CDR3 is CASSQDRVLAGVWRQYF. DNA for the CDR3: TGTGCCAGCAGCCAAGATCGAGTTCTAGCGGGAGTTTGGCGGCAGTACTTC.

The rearrangement joins TRBV6-5 to TRBJ2-7; the D gene is possibly TRBD1 (6 bases). Germline V lookup: CDR1 MNHEY, CDR2 SVGAGI. The CDR3 length is 13 residues. V lost 8 bases and J lost 0, with 11 bases in between. The CDR3 DNA reads as TGTGCCAGCCTCTCACAGGGCTCCTACGAGCAGTACTTC. This sequence encodes CASLSQGSYEQYF.

This clone appeared once. The chain couples TRBV5-1 to TRBJ2-2, with TRBD1 matching over 7 bases. The germline gives CDR1 SGHRS, CDR2 YFSETQ. V lost 2 bases, J lost 4 bases, and 8 bases stayed unmatched. The CDR3 totals 16 residues. CDR3 DNA sequence: TGCGCCAGCAGCTTACGGGACAGCGTTGGCACCGGGGAGCTGTTTTTT. Translating it yields CASSLRDSVGTGELFF.

This sequence joins TRBV7-7 and TRBJ2-7; TRBD2 aligns across 7 bases. Germline CDR1 is SSHAT and CDR2 is FNYEAQ (reference sequence). Germline trimming cut 5 bases from V and 3 bases from J; bases unmatched to any gene: 7. The CDR3 runs to 14 residues. CDR3 DNA sequence: TGTGCCAGCAGCCCGGGCGGACTAGGCTACGAGCAGTACTTC. This gives the protein CASSPGGLGYEQYF.

With respect to this clone: Other DNA sequences in this specimen translate into the identical CDR3. This chain connects TRBV28 to TRBJ1-2, with 9 bases aligning to TRBD1. The CDR3 consists of 13 residues. The V and J ends lost 4 bases and 4 bases, in that order; junction bases with no gene match: 1. Germline V lookup: CDR1 MDHEN, CDR2 SYDVKM. CDR3 in DNA: TGTGCCAGCAGTTGGGACAGGGCCTATGGCTACACCTTC. This translates into CASSWDRAYGYTF.

This chain uses TRBV5-1 with TRBJ2-7, with TRBD2 identical over 13 bases. The length of the CDR3 is 17 residues. The germline gives CDR1 SGHRS, CDR2 YFSETQ. J was trimmed by 6 bases and V by 4 bases; bases with no gene match: 13. CDR3 sequence: CASSSWTSGGPSGEQYF. CDR3 sequence (DNA): TGCGCCAGCAGCAGCTGGACTAGCGGGGGACCCTCGGGCGAGCAGTACTTC.

V gene TRBV11-3 combines with J gene TRBJ1-1; D ambiguous. Germline CDR1 SGHNT, CDR2 YENEEA. Trimming left V 2 bases short and J 2 bases short, with 9 bases between. This CDR3 has 14 amino acids. CDR3 in amino acids: CASSLNGPNTEAFF. The DNA of the CDR3 is TGTGCCAGCAGCTTAAACGGGCCTAACACTGAAGCTTTCTTT.

The genes are TRBV21-1 and TRBJ2-7. TRBV21-1 is a pseudogene segment. This CDR3 spans 16 amino acids. CDR3 protein: CASSKDANWGPYEQYF. DNA of the CDR3: TGTGCCAGCAGCAAAGACGCGAACTGGGGTCCCTACGAGCAGTACTTC.

V usage is TRBV5-4 and J usage is TRBJ2-1; 8 nucleotides align to TRBD1. V was clipped by 4 bases and J by 5 bases; unmatched bases: 11. The CDR3 consists of 16 residues. Germline CDR1 and CDR2: SGHNT and YYREEE (reference sequence). In nucleotides, the CDR3 is TGTGCCAGCAGCATAGGGACAGGTTCCTTACACAATGAGCAGTTCTTC. It codes for CASSIGTGSLHNEQFF.

The chain employs TRBV9 and TRBJ2-2, with 7 bases identical to TRBD2. Germline V gene lookup returns CDR1 SGDLS and CDR2 YYNGEE. The CDR3 has 15 residues. V shed 3 bases, J shed 2 bases, and the junction held 4 bases outside the gene matches. Written as DNA, the CDR3 is TGTGCCAGCAGCGCCGGGACTATTAACACCGGGGAGCTGTTTTTT. This codes for CASSAGTINTGELFF. The whole variable domain, filled in from reference TRBV9 and TRBJ2-2, reads DSGVTQTPKHLITATGQRVTLRCSPRSGDLSVYWYQQSLDQGLQFLIQYYNGEERAKGNILERFSAQQFPDLHSELNLSSLELGDSALYFCASSAGTINTGELFFGEGSRLTVL.

The chain uses TRBV7-9 and TRBJ1-2; the D gene is possibly TRBD1 (5 bases). Germline V CDR1 and CDR2: SEHNR, FQNEAQ (reference sequence). V lost 8 bases, J lost 3 bases, and 10 bases lay in between. This CDR3 has 12 residues. Here the CDR3 reads CASSETDYGYTF. The CDR3 coding sequence is TGTGCCAGCTCCGAGACAGACTATGGCTACACCTTC.

A single count supports this clone. The chain links TRBV2 to TRBJ1-2; unclear D gene. The germline V gene has CDR1 SNHLY and CDR2 FYNNEI. The CDR3 runs to 10 residues. With 6 bases removed from V and 8 bases from J, the gap between germline ends came to 7 bases. CDR3 region: CASRNGGYTF. As DNA, the CDR3 is TGTGCCAGCAGGAACGGGGGCTACACCTTC.

The rearrangement joins TRBV28 to TRBJ2-7, with D uncertain. The CDR3 sequence is 14 residues long. The germline V gene encodes CDR1 MDHEN and CDR2 SYDVKM. Trimming removed 2 bases from V and 0 bases from J, with 8 bases in between. The CDR3 coding sequence is TGTGCCAGCAGTTTAAAGGGTATCTCCTACGAGCAGTACTTC. Its protein product is CASSLKGISYEQYF.

V usage is TRBV6-5 and J usage is TRBJ1-1, with D possibly being TRBD1 (5 bases). Germline V gene data show CDR1 as MNHEY and CDR2 as SVGAGI. This CDR3 comprises 15 residues. Between the trimmed V and J ends, which lost 7 bases and 1 base, there was a span of 16 bases. The DNA for the CDR3 is TGTGCCAGCACCTCGGCGAGGGGCTGGAACACTGAAGCTTTCTTT. Protein product: CASTSARGWNTEAFF.

This clone was picked up one time. The CDR3, as DNA: TGTGCCAGCAGCCGAGGGACAGACTTGCAAGAGACCCAGTACTTC. It specifies CASSRGTDLQETQYF. The chain joins TRBV5-8 to TRBJ2-5; the match to TRBD1 covers 7 bases. CDR1 and CDR2 from the germline V gene are SGHTS and YDEGEE. V shed 4 bases and J 2 bases; nucleotides not matched to a gene: 8. The CDR3 runs 15 residues.